The 24 T cell receptor beta chains below all came from one sample that was sequenced in a study of OX40 agonist ivuxolimab in advanced cancers. Repertoires were generated with immunoSEQ multiplex PCR, while TCRdb's copy carries only in-frame clones and drops some. Of tens of thousands of clones listed, under 90% were seen once; the top ten hold 1.5% to 2%. The starting material was CD4+ or CD8+ T cells sorted from blood, obtained in a trial of the OX40 agonist ivuxolimab. Source of these receptors: an adult with an advanced solid tumor such as melanoma, head and neck, liver or kidney cancer.

This clone was counted a few times. This rearrangement joins TRBV23-1 to TRBJ2-7, with D unclear. TRBV23-1 counts as an open reading frame of uncertain function. The CDR3 has 13 amino acids. V lost 2 bases, J lost 0 bases, and 5 bases lay in between. CDR3 sequence reads: CASSQSSSYEQYF. CDR3 DNA: TGCGCCAGCAGTCAAAGTAGCTCCTACGAGCAGTACTTC.

The chain couples TRBV4-3 to TRBJ2-5; D is possibly TRBD2 (6 bases). Germline lookup yields CDR1 LGHNA and CDR2 YSLEER. The CDR3 spans 16 residues. The V end lost 0 bases, the J end lost 2 bases, and 13 bases lay between the germline ends. Here the CDR3 DNA reads TGCGCCAGCAGCCAAGAGCCGCCCGGGGGACAAGAGACCCAGTACTTC. Residues: CASSQEPPGGQETQYF.

V usage is TRBV12-5 and J usage is TRBJ2-3; 7 bases map to TRBD2. CDR3 length equals 14 residues. Germline loops: CDR1 LGHNT, CDR2 FRNRAP. V was pared by 6 bases and J by 4 bases, with 7 bases of the junction left unmatched. The CDR3 protein is CASGTGLVPDTQYF. DNA of the CDR3: TGTGCTAGTGGCACCGGACTAGTTCCAGATACGCAGTATTTT.

This clone showed up just once. V is TRBV25-1 and J is TRBJ2-1, with D tentatively TRBD1 (6 bases). The CDR3 consists of 18 residues. In germline, CDR1 is MGHDK, CDR2 SYGVNS. Trimming pared 4 bases from V and 1 base from J, leaving 20 bases between. The CDR3 spells CASSVWSSVQGSYNEQFF. CDR3 nucleotide sequence: TGTGCCAGCAGTGTGTGGTCTTCGGTACAGGGATCCTACAATGAGCAGTTCTTC.

The V and J genes are TRBV7-2 and TRBJ2-5; 7 bases are shared with TRBD1. Germline loops: CDR1 SGHTA, CDR2 FQGNSA. This CDR3 spans 15 amino acids. V shed 1 base, J shed 4 bases, and the junction held 6 bases outside the gene matches. This CDR3 reads CASSLVPQGLETQYF. CDR3 sequence (DNA): TGTGCCAGCAGCTTAGTCCCACAGGGGTTAGAGACCCAGTACTTC. Complete variable domain (other parts from reference TRBV7-2 and TRBJ2-5): GAGVSQSPSNKVTEKGKDVELRCDPISGHTALYWYRQSLGQGLEFLIYFQGNSAPDKSGLPSDRFSAERTGGSVSTLTIQRTQQEDSAVYLCASSLVPQGLETQYFGPGTRLLVL.

The genes are TRBV27 and TRBJ2-5; D gene ambiguous. The germline CDR1 and CDR2 sequences are MNHEY and SMNVEV (reference sequence). The CDR3 runs 13 residues. V was shortened by 3 bases and J by 0 bases, with 5 bases between the two germline ends. CDR3 loop: CASSFWDQETQYF. As DNA, the CDR3 is TGTGCCAGCAGTTTCTGGGACCAAGAGACCCAGTACTTC.

J is TRBJ2-5 and V is TRBV27; D not certain. Germline V gene data show CDR1 as MNHEY and CDR2 as SMNVEV (reference sequence). This CDR3 contains 13 residues. The ends were cut back, 5 bases at V and 4 bases at J, with 11 bases in the middle. CDR3 in DNA: TGTGCCAGCAGTCCTAGGGTGGGAGAGACCCAGTACTTC. It is translated as CASSPRVGETQYF.

CDR3: CASSLDHNYGYTF. CDR3 nucleotides: TGTGCCAGCAGCTTGGATCATAACTATGGCTACACCTTC. This chain connects TRBV5-6 to TRBJ1-2; D not resolved. V was clipped by 0 bases and J by 1 base, with 4 bases between them. The CDR3 contains 13 residues. Germline values: CDR1 SGHDT, CDR2 YYEEEE.

This clone was counted a few times. The chain recombines TRBV5-1 with TRBJ2-2, with D possibly being TRBD2 (5 bases). CDR1 and CDR2 (germline): SGHRS, YFSETQ. The CDR3 consists of 16 residues. The V gene lost 2 bases and the J gene lost 5 bases, with 16 bases spanning the gap. CDR3 in amino acids: CASSFAGTSGTGELFF. The CDR3 bases are TGCGCCAGCAGCTTTGCGGGCACCTCGGGGACCGGGGAGCTGTTTTTT.

The chain is built from TRBV6-5 and TRBJ2-2; no clear D gene. Germline V gene data show CDR1 as MNHEY and CDR2 as SVGAGI. Deletions cut 10 bases from V and 4 bases from J, with 13 bases between. There are 13 residues in the CDR3. CDR3 loop: CATGPPGTGELFF. CDR3 coding DNA: TGTGCCACCGGCCCCCCGGGCACCGGGGAGCTGTTTTTT.

This clone has only one observation. The chain combines TRBV29-1 with TRBJ2-1; 9 bases align to TRBD1. Germline loops: CDR1 SQVTM, CDR2 ANQGSEA. The junction had 8 bases not matched to a gene; V was cut back by 6 bases and J by 2 bases. The CDR3 is 15 amino acids. The CDR3 reads CSVPGQGFPYNEQFF. The DNA for the CDR3 is TGCAGCGTGCCCGGACAGGGGTTCCCCTACAATGAGCAGTTCTTC.

The V gene is TRBV29-1, the J gene TRBJ2-1; 8 positions agree with TRBD2. Germline V gene data show CDR1 as SQVTM and CDR2 as ANQGSEA. This CDR3 has 11 amino acids. V shed 7 bases, J shed 9 bases, and the junction held 5 bases outside the gene matches. The CDR3 DNA reads as TGCAGCGCCTCCCGGGGGGGTGAGCAGTTCTTC. The encoded protein is CSASRGGEQFF.

The chain links TRBV10-2 to TRBJ2-2, with D maybe TRBD1 (6 bases). Trimming pared 7 bases from V and 3 bases from J, leaving 9 bases between. Germline loops: CDR1 WSHSY, CDR2 SAAADI. The CDR3 has 13 amino acids. DNA of the CDR3: TGCGCCAGCACAGGGGTGGACACCGGGGAGCTGTTTTTT. Its protein is CASTGVDTGELFF.

This chain connects TRBV28 to TRBJ2-2; no reliable D call. In germline, CDR1 is MDHEN, CDR2 SYDVKM. Trimming removed 6 bases at V and 5 bases at J, with 4 bases between. The CDR3 extends over 11 amino acids. The CDR3 spells CASRGTGELFF. The CDR3 coding sequence is TGTGCCAGCAGGGGGACCGGGGAGCTGTTTTTT.

J is TRBJ2-3 and V is TRBV9, with TRBD2 matching 13 bases. Germline values: CDR1 SGDLS, CDR2 YYNGEE. The CDR3 spans 15 residues. J was trimmed by 3 bases and V by 4 bases; bases with no gene match: 2. The CDR3 is CASSTSGRETDTQYF. The CDR3 nucleotides are TGTGCCAGCAGCACTAGCGGGAGGGAAACAGATACGCAGTATTTT. The whole variable domain, remainder taken from reference TRBV9 and TRBJ2-3, is DSGVTQTPKHLITATGQRVTLRCSPRSGDLSVYWYQQSLDQGLQFLIQYYNGEERAKGNILERFSAQQFPDLHSELNLSSLELGDSALYFCASSTSGRETDTQYFGPGTRLTVL.

The gene calls are TRBV5-1 and TRBJ1-2; D not resolved. The CDR3 is made up of 11 amino acids. The germline V gene has CDR1 SGHRS and CDR2 YFSETQ. The germline V and J ends were trimmed by 0 bases and 8 bases, with 5 bases remaining between them. As DNA, the CDR3 is TGCGCCAGCAGCTTGGATCACGGCTACACCTTC. Encoded protein: CASSLDHGYTF.

The chain joins TRBV11-3 to TRBJ2-7; no firm D call. V lost 1 base and J 4 bases, leaving 8 bases between the germline ends. This CDR3 contains 13 residues. Per germline, CDR1 SGHNT and CDR2 YENEEA. The CDR3 region has the DNA TGTGCCAGCAGCTTAGGTGGTTTTTACGAGCAGTACTTC. It specifies CASSLGGFYEQYF.

The genes are TRBV5-1 and TRBJ1-1, with a tentative D call TRBD1 (6 bases). The CDR3 is 14 residues long. The germline V and J ends were trimmed by 7 bases and 2 bases, with 15 bases remaining between them. The germline V gene encodes CDR1 SGHRS and CDR2 YFSETQ. In DNA, the CDR3 is TGCGCCAGCGGAGACCTACAGGGAAACACTGAAGCTTTCTTT. Amino acids: CASGDLQGNTEAFF.

V and J are TRBV28 and TRBJ2-1; 14 positions match TRBD2. The CDR3 has 18 residues. The V segment lost 2 bases and the J segment 4 bases; nucleotides outside the gene matches: 7. Germline loops: CDR1 MDHEN, CDR2 SYDVKM. This CDR3 reads CASSLEGTSGSVYNEQFF. The CDR3 nucleotides are TGTGCCAGCAGTTTAGAGGGGACTAGCGGGAGCGTATACAATGAGCAGTTCTTC. Together with reference TRBV28 and TRBJ2-1, the CDR3 gives the full variable domain: DVKVTQSSRYLVKRTGEKVFLECVQDMDHENMFWYRQDPGLGLRLIYFSYDVKMKEKGDIPEGYSVSREKKERFSLILESASTNQTSMYLCASSLEGTSGSVYNEQFFGPGTRLTVL.

This clone was observed once. This sequence joins TRBV11-2 and TRBJ1-2; TRBD1 matches at 8 bases. The CDR3 is 17 amino acids. From germline, CDR1 is SGHAT and CDR2 FQNNGV. V was clipped by 4 bases and J by 5 bases; unmatched bases: 15. Written as DNA, the CDR3 is TGTGCCAGCAGCTCCACACGGGAGGCAGGGGGCTATTATGGCTACACCTTC. Protein product: CASSSTREAGGYYGYTF.

The chain couples TRBV5-5 to TRBJ1-5; D is uncertain. Deletions cut 0 bases from V and 3 bases from J, with 10 bases between. Germline CDR1 and CDR2: SGHKS and YYEKEE (reference sequence). The CDR3 runs to 15 residues. CDR3 in amino acids: CASSLGSRVNQPQHF. The CDR3 DNA sequence: TGTGCCAGCAGCTTGGGTTCACGGGTCAATCAGCCCCAGCATTTT. The entire variable domain, with the rest obtained from reference TRBV5-5 and TRBJ1-5, is as follows: DAGVTQSPTHLIKTRGQQVTLRCSPISGHKSVSWYQQVLGQGPQFIFQYYEKEERGRGNFPDRFSARQFPNYSSELNVNALLLGDSALYLCASSLGSRVNQPQHFGDGTRLSIL.

This clone came up a few times. The genes are TRBV7-2 and TRBJ2-5; a weak D match, TRBD2 (6 bases). The CDR3 length is 15 residues. Trimming removed 3 bases from V and 7 bases from J, with 18 bases in between. Germline CDR1 is SGHTA and CDR2 is FQGNSA. CDR3 amino acids: CASSLATGVIGTQYF. CDR3 coding DNA: TGTGCCAGCAGCTTGGCAACGGGAGTGATCGGGACCCAGTACTTC. Together with reference TRBV7-2 and TRBJ2-5, the CDR3 gives the full variable domain: GAGVSQSPSNKVTEKGKDVELRCDPISGHTALYWYRQSLGQGLEFLIYFQGNSAPDKSGLPSDRFSAERTGGSVSTLTIQRTQQEDSAVYLCASSLATGVIGTQYFGPGTRLLVL.

A few counts support this clone. The chain couples TRBV29-1 to TRBJ2-1; D possibly corresponds to TRBD2 (6 bases). The CDR3 sequence is 12 residues long. The V end lost 7 bases, the J end lost 9 bases, and 16 bases lay between the germline ends. Germline CDR1 SQVTM, CDR2 ANQGSEA. The CDR3 region is CSGGPGRGEQFF. The CDR3 DNA reads TGCAGCGGAGGACCCGGGCGGGGTGAGCAGTTCTTC.

V is TRBV7-2 and J is TRBJ2-1, with a tentative D call TRBD2 (5 bases). This CDR3 is 15 amino acids long. Trimming shortened V by 5 bases and J by 7 bases, and 18 bases separated the two germline ends. Germline values: CDR1 SGHTA, CDR2 FQGNSA. As DNA, the CDR3 is TGTGCCAGCAGCCCCGGGATTGCAACGTGGAATGAGCAGTTCTTC. Protein product: CASSPGIATWNEQFF.